The 8 T cell receptor beta chains presented below share a single source sample, sequenced in a study of beta chain features in type 1 diabetes. Points from the study as a whole: Among all four CD4+ subsets, Type 1 diabetes patients had TCRB CDR3s that were moderately but significantly shorter.

These TCRs are of unknown antigen specificity. Every bit of the isolated RNA underwent reverse transcription, so sequencing read expressed TCRB transcripts. Only in-frame clones appear in the TCRdb table, and some are missing; sequencing was by immunoSEQ multiplex PCR. The sample shows 250,000 or so clones, roughly 14% of them seen only once. The source material was naive CD4+ T cells from blood. The receptors come from a man under 40 with type 1 diabetes.

CDR3 in DNA: TGTGCCTGGGAACAGGGAAACACTGAAGCTTTCTTT. Protein sequence: CAWEQGNTEAFF. This rearrangement joins TRBV30 to TRBJ1-1, with D possibly TRBD1 on 6 matching bases. This CDR3 has 12 amino acids. The V end was cut by 5 bases, the J end by 2 bases, with 9 bases between. Germline assignment: CDR1 GTSNPN and CDR2 SVGIG (reference sequence).

V usage is TRBV10-3 and J usage is TRBJ1-1; D possibly corresponds to TRBD1 (5 bases). Germline V CDR1 and CDR2: ENHRY, SYGVKD. The CDR3 runs to 12 residues. V dropped 2 bases and J dropped 7 bases, with 8 bases sitting between them. The CDR3 nucleotides read TGTGCCATCAGTGAGACAGGCTTTGAAGCTTTCTTT. Its translation is CAISETGFEAFF.

This chain joins TRBV30 and TRBJ1-2; D unclear. The CDR3 is 13 residues long. Germline lookup yields CDR1 GTSNPN and CDR2 SVGIG (reference sequence). The germline V and J ends were trimmed by 2 bases and 3 bases, with 10 bases remaining between them. The CDR3 DNA is TGTGCCTGGAGTCAGAGGGAGGACTATGGCTACACCTTC. Its protein is CAWSQREDYGYTF.

V gene TRBV6-5 combines with J gene TRBJ1-4; the match to TRBD1 covers 7 bases. The CDR3 contains 14 residues. The germline CDR1 and CDR2 sequences are MNHEY and SVGAGI. The trim removed 6 bases at V and 8 bases at J, leaving 9 bases unmatched. The chain's CDR3 is CASSLDRAGEKLFF. DNA for the CDR3: TGTGCCAGCAGCCTCGACAGGGCTGGGGAAAAACTGTTTTTT.

This clone showed up just a few times. The chain uses TRBV25-1 and TRBJ2-1; a possible D gene is TRBD1 (6 bases). Trimming shortened V by 10 bases and J by 4 bases, and 11 bases separated the two germline ends. This CDR3 spans 12 amino acids. Per the germline V gene, CDR1 is MGHDK and CDR2 is SYGVNS. The CDR3 coding sequence is TGTGCCACAAGTAGGGGGTACAATGAGCAGTTCTTC. It specifies CATSRGYNEQFF.

V and J are TRBV30 and TRBJ2-7; a possible D gene is TRBD2 (6 bases). Germline CDR1 and CDR2: GTSNPN and SVGIG (reference sequence). The CDR3 extends over 15 amino acids. The germline V and J ends were trimmed by 4 bases and 3 bases, with 19 bases remaining between them. The CDR3 nucleotides are TGTGCCTGGAAAGGTCGGGGGACGACCTTCTACGAGCAGTACTTC. Its protein is CAWKGRGTTFYEQYF.

The rearrangement links TRBV10-3 to TRBJ1-2; 7 bases match TRBD1. Germline lookup yields CDR1 ENHRY and CDR2 SYGVKD. V lost 5 bases and J lost 6; bases outside the gene matches: 3. The CDR3 loop spans 12 amino acids. In nucleotides, the CDR3 is TGTGCCATCAGTCAGGGGGAAGATGGCTACACCTTC. Its protein product is CAISQGEDGYTF.

This chain uses TRBV18 with TRBJ2-6, with D uncertain. Trimming pared 1 base from V and 0 bases from J, leaving 7 bases between. Germline values: CDR1 KGHSH, CDR2 LQKENI. The CDR3 totals 16 residues. The CDR3 spells CASSPRQASGANVLTF. The CDR3 nucleotides are TGTGCCAGCTCACCACGGCAGGCCTCTGGGGCCAACGTCCTGACTTTC.